The 26 T cell receptor beta chains given below trace back to one sample, sequenced in a study of CD8 T cells in ankylosing spondylitis. No antigens are known for them. Regarding the study as a whole: What appeared characteristic of ankylosing spondylitis blood was a TCR beta motif of fewer than ten highly homologous variants.

Using its own MiXCR run on the 5' RACE reads, TCRdb lists one record per CDR3 protein. The top ten clones hold approximately 15% of a sample with about 210,000 distinct CDR3 sequences, 7.3% of them seen once. The material sequenced was blood, either unsorted or a sorted T cell fraction (not recorded which). The source is a male donor with ankylosing spondylitis.

There are many counts of this clonotype. This rearrangement joins TRBV10-3 to TRBJ2-7, with a tentative D call TRBD2 (7 bases). The germline V and J ends were trimmed by 10 bases and 0 bases, with 19 bases remaining between them. CDR3 length: 15 residues. The V gene's germline CDR1 is ENHRY and CDR2 SYGVKD. In DNA form, the CDR3 reads TGTGCCACGTTTGCGGGGGCAGCGTTCTCCTACGAGCAGTACTTC. It is translated as CATFAGAAFSYEQYF.

In regard to this clonotype: One base away lies a much larger clone, so this may be a sequencing read error. This chain joins TRBV7-6 and TRBJ2-1; 8 bases line up with TRBD1. The germline V gene has CDR1 SGHVS and CDR2 FNYEAQ. The CDR3 totals 15 residues. Written as DNA, the CDR3 is TGTGCCACCAGCTTCGGACAGGGCACCTACAATGAGCAGTTCTTC. This codes for CATSFGQGTYNEQFF.

This clonotype was counted only a few times. The CDR3 loop is CASSSSLPGGTGELFF. CDR3 sequence (DNA): TGTGCCAGCAGTTCCTCCCTTCCCGGGGGGACCGGGGAGCTGTTTTTT. The genes are TRBV27 and TRBJ2-2; 7 nucleotides agree with TRBD2. V trimming: 4 bases; J trimming: 5 bases; junction bases outside the gene matches: 10. The germline gives CDR1 MNHEY, CDR2 SMNVEV (reference sequence). The CDR3 length is 16 residues.

This clonotype was counted ten times or more. The chain uses TRBV27 and TRBJ2-7, with no clear D. V was pared by 3 bases and J by 0 bases, with 12 bases between. The germline CDR1 and CDR2 sequences are MNHEY and SMNVEV (reference sequence). This CDR3 comprises 15 residues. The CDR3: CASSFGRLSSYEQYF. CDR3 nucleotides: TGTGCCAGCAGTTTTGGGCGTCTTAGCTCCTACGAGCAGTACTTC.

This clonotype has ten or more counts. The chain recombines TRBV4-3 with TRBJ2-2; TRBD2 aligns across 7 bases. The ends lost 0 bases at V and 2 bases at J; junction bases unmatched: 3. The CDR3 length is 16 residues. Germline values: CDR1 LGHNA, CDR2 YSLEER. CDR3 sequence (DNA): TGCGCCAGCAGCCAAGATCCTAGCGGAAACACCGGGGAGCTGTTTTTT. Protein: CASSQDPSGNTGELFF.

This clonotype was picked up many times. V usage is TRBV7-2 and J usage is TRBJ2-6; 7 positions match TRBD1. The CDR3 length is 15 residues. Germline CDR1 is SGHTA and CDR2 is FQGNSA. The V gene end was trimmed by 4 bases and the J gene end by 4 bases; junction bases not matched to a gene: 4. The CDR3 protein is CASSSRDSGANVLTF. CDR3 bases: TGTGCCAGCAGCTCCCGGGACAGCGGGGCCAACGTCCTGACTTTC.

This chain links TRBV19 with TRBJ1-1; no firm D call. Per germline, CDR1 LNHDA and CDR2 SQIVND (reference sequence). This CDR3 is 14 amino acids long. V lost 3 bases, J lost 3 bases, and 11 bases lay in between. The CDR3 bases are TGTGCCAGTAGTATGTGGCAGTCCGACACTGAAGCTTTCTTT. Translated, it gives CASSMWQSDTEAFF.

The chain joins TRBV4-3 to TRBJ1-5, with D unclear. Deletions cut 2 bases from V and 1 base from J, with 9 bases between. This CDR3 has 15 residues. Looked up from germline, CDR1 is LGHNA and CDR2 is YSLEER. The CDR3 here is CASSQSRYSNQPQHF. CDR3 sequence (DNA): TGCGCCAGCAGCCAAAGTCGGTACAGCAATCAGCCCCAGCATTTT.

At least ten counts were recorded for this clonotype. The rearrangement joins TRBV20-1 to TRBJ2-5; weak D call: TRBD2 (5 bases). V dropped 5 bases and J dropped 7 bases, with 17 bases sitting between them. The CDR3 runs to 13 residues. CDR1 and CDR2 from the germline V gene are DFQATT and SNEGSKA (reference sequence). CDR3 sequence: CSAPLGLVGTQYF. In DNA, the CDR3 is TGCAGTGCTCCACTAGGACTTGTAGGGACCCAGTACTTC.

The DNA for the CDR3 is TGTGCCAGCAGCGTAACGGACAGAATCTCTGGAAACACCATATATTTT. Translated: CASSVTDRISGNTIYF. The chain uses TRBV9 and TRBJ1-3, with TRBD1 as a possible D gene (6 bases). Trimming removed 1 base from V and 0 bases from J, with 11 bases in between. CDR1 and CDR2 (germline): SGDLS, YYNGEE. This CDR3 comprises 16 residues.

This clonotype was seen many times. V gene TRBV5-6 combines with J gene TRBJ1-1; no definite D call. This CDR3 contains 15 residues. CDR1 and CDR2 from the germline V gene are SGHDT and YYEEEE. V shed 3 bases and J shed 3 bases, with 15 bases lying between them. CDR3 DNA sequence: TGTGCCAGCAGCTCGATAACGAGGGATGACACTGAAGCTTTCTTT. Its protein product is CASSSITRDDTEAFF.

This clonotype was counted ten times or more. V gene TRBV7-9 combines with J gene TRBJ2-1, with TRBD2 identical over 8 bases. The CDR3 sequence is 15 residues long. The V segment lost 6 bases and the J segment 7 bases; nucleotides outside the gene matches: 11. Germline CDR1 SEHNR, CDR2 FQNEAQ (reference sequence). CDR3 amino acids: CASSSGLASVNEQFF. CDR3 nucleotide sequence: TGTGCCAGCAGTAGTGGACTAGCTTCGGTGAATGAGCAGTTCTTC.

This clonotype was picked up many times. The rearrangement links TRBV12-3 or TRBV12-4 to TRBJ2-7; D ambiguous. The CDR3 has 14 amino acids. V lost 7 bases to trimming and J lost 0 bases, with 13 bases between them. CDR3 region: CASTQTASSYEQYF. The CDR3, as DNA: TGTGCCAGCACTCAGACCGCCAGCTCCTACGAGCAGTACTTC.

This sequence joins TRBV4-1 and TRBJ1-5; D ambiguous. Germline CDR1 is MGHRA and CDR2 is YSYEKL. V lost 1 base to trimming and J lost 2 bases, with 12 bases between them. The CDR3 is 16 residues long. The CDR3 nucleotides read TGCGCCAGCAGCCAAGTCGTCGGGTTTGGCAATCAGCCCCAGCATTTT. It translates to CASSQVVGFGNQPQHF.

This clonotype was recorded many times. The chain is built from TRBV20-1 and TRBJ2-1; D is possibly TRBD2 (5 bases). The V and J ends lost 5 bases and 4 bases respectively, with 15 bases between them. CDR1 DFQATT and CDR2 SNEGSKA come from the germline V gene (reference sequence). The CDR3 consists of 14 residues. The CDR3 bases are TGCAGTGCTGAAGTAGCTCGGGGTTACAATGAGCAGTTCTTC. Residues: CSAEVARGYNEQFF.

Ten or more counts support this clonotype. The chain employs TRBV10-3 and TRBJ2-7; TRBD2 might be the D (6 bases). Trimming took 4 bases from V and 5 from J, leaving 9 bases between them. The CDR3 sequence is 12 residues long. Germline V lookup: CDR1 ENHRY, CDR2 SYGVKD. The CDR3 region is CAISVGGNEQYF. Written as DNA, the CDR3 is TGTGCCATCAGTGTAGGAGGGAACGAGCAGTACTTC.

This clonotype was counted at least ten times. Here the CDR3 DNA reads TGCGCCAGCAGCTTGGGCCGGGTGGGAGAGCAGTACTTC. Amino acids: CASSLGRVGEQYF. The chain couples TRBV5-1 to TRBJ2-7; no clear D. The length of the CDR3 is 13 residues. The V and J ends lost 0 bases and 7 bases respectively, with 11 bases between them. Germline assignment: CDR1 SGHRS and CDR2 YFSETQ.

V gene TRBV6-2 or TRBV6-3 combines with J gene TRBJ1-2; D unclear. The CDR3 runs to 13 residues. Trimming removed 7 bases from V and 8 bases from J, with 17 bases in between. Germline values: CDR1 MNHEY, CDR2 SVGEGT. CDR3 in amino acids: CASNTNLDRGYTF. CDR3 bases: TGTGCCAGCAACACAAACCTCGATCGGGGCTACACCTTC.

This clonotype came up many times. The chain recombines TRBV7-9 with TRBJ2-1; 7 nucleotides line up with TRBD2. Germline V CDR1 and CDR2: SEHNR, FQNEAQ (reference sequence). Losses at the gene ends were 5 bases for V and 10 bases for J; bases not matched to a gene: 11. This CDR3 spans 14 amino acids. CDR3 amino acids: CASSPPVLGGEQFF. The CDR3, as DNA: TGTGCCAGCAGCCCCCCCGTACTGGGGGGGGAGCAGTTCTTC.

This clonotype was observed at least ten times. The CDR3: CASSPEGPPAWNEQFF. CDR3 bases: TGTGCCAGCAGCCCCGAGGGCCCCCCAGCCTGGAATGAGCAGTTCTTC. The gene calls are TRBV7-2 and TRBJ2-1; perhaps TRBD2 as D (5 bases). The CDR3 has 16 amino acids. V dropped 5 bases and J dropped 7 bases, with 21 bases sitting between them. CDR1 and CDR2 from the germline V gene are SGHTA and FQGNSA.

With regard to this clonotype: Being one base from a much bigger clone, this may be a read error. The chain carries TRBV7-2 and TRBJ1-1; D remains unclear. The CDR3 has 13 amino acids. Trimming removed 4 bases at V and 4 bases at J, with 10 bases between. Germline V gene sequence: CDR1 SGHTA, CDR2 FQGNSA. CDR3 amino acids: CASSSVRTTEAFF. CDR3 coding DNA: TGTGCCAGCAGCTCAGTGCGTACCACTGAAGCTTTCTTT.

There are many counts of this clonotype. V and J are TRBV20-1 and TRBJ2-1; weak D call: TRBD1 (7 bases). This CDR3 is 16 amino acids long. The V gene lost 0 bases and the J gene lost 8 bases, with 20 bases spanning the gap. In germline, CDR1 is DFQATT, CDR2 SNEGSKA (reference sequence). DNA of the CDR3: TGCAGTGCTAGAGATGGAGGGGGCGCCGAGATTGATGAGCAGTTCTTC. Translated, it gives CSARDGGGAEIDEQFF.

This clonotype was picked up many times. This chain uses TRBV28 with TRBJ2-7; weak D call: TRBD1 (5 bases). The CDR3 is 15 amino acids. The V end lost 5 bases, the J end lost 3 bases, and 17 bases lay between the germline ends. The germline CDR1 and CDR2 sequences are MDHEN and SYDVKM. The CDR3 DNA follows: TGTGCCAGCAGTCCACTACAGACAGCCTACTACGAGCAGTACTTC. Amino acids: CASSPLQTAYYEQYF.

The table lists this clonotype with many counts. The J gene is TRBJ2-7, the V gene TRBV12-3 or TRBV12-4, with D possibly called TRBD1 or TRBD2 (5 bases each). V lost 4 bases and J 5 bases, leaving 9 bases between the germline ends. The CDR3 is made up of 12 amino acids. The CDR3 here is CASSWDVDEQYF. Written as DNA, the CDR3 is TGTGCCAGCAGTTGGGACGTAGACGAGCAGTACTTC.

This clonotype occurred many times. V and J are TRBV3-1 and TRBJ1-1; tentatively, D is TRBD1 (5 bases). CDR1 LGHDT and CDR2 YNNKEL come from the germline V gene (reference sequence). The CDR3 runs 15 residues. Between the trimmed V and J ends, which lost 3 bases and 1 base, there was a span of 12 bases. CDR3: CASSQTVSRNTEAFF. The CDR3 DNA sequence: TGTGCCAGCAGCCAGACAGTAAGTAGGAACACTGAAGCTTTCTTT.

There are many counts of this clonotype. The genes are TRBV10-3 and TRBJ1-1; D gene uncertain. This CDR3 spans 15 amino acids. Germline V gives CDR1 ENHRY, CDR2 SYGVKD. Trimming stripped 3 bases from V and 0 bases from J, with 11 bases between. The chain's CDR3 is CAISEYTEMNTEAFF. In nucleotides, the CDR3 is TGTGCCATCAGTGAATACACAGAGATGAACACTGAAGCTTTCTTT.